What follows are 22 T cell receptor beta chains derived from one specimen sequenced in a study of blood T cell repertoires in COVID-19. The assay was immunoSEQ multiplex PCR, and TCRdb's table has in-frame clones only and misses some. The sample includes a few hundred thousand clones, approximately 91% of them seen just once. Material: peripheral blood. The receptors come from a woman in her fifties or sixties with acute or convalescent COVID-19.

The table lists this clone with a count of one. V gene TRBV6-6 combines with J gene TRBJ1-2, with 7 bases aligning to TRBD1. The CDR3 runs to 14 residues. Germline V gene lookup returns CDR1 MNHNY and CDR2 SVGAGI (reference sequence). Losses at the gene ends were 3 bases for V and 8 bases for J; bases not matched to a gene: 9. The DNA of the CDR3 is TGTGCCAGCAGTTATCAGACAGGGAATGGAGGCTACACCTTC. Its translation is CASSYQTGNGGYTF.

This chain joins TRBV2 and TRBJ1-4, with no clear D. This CDR3 has 14 amino acids. Germline V lookup: CDR1 SNHLY, CDR2 FYNNEI. Between the trimmed V and J ends, which lost 6 bases and 5 bases, there was a span of 13 bases. CDR3 loop: CASSREGKNEKLFF. CDR3 sequence (DNA): TGTGCCAGCAGCCGGGAGGGAAAGAATGAAAAACTGTTTTTT.

This chain joins TRBV27 and TRBJ2-2; D gene unclear. Germline V gene data show CDR1 as MNHEY and CDR2 as SMNVEV (reference sequence). The CDR3 covers 14 residues. The ends were cut back, 8 bases at V and 2 bases at J, with 12 bases in the middle. This chain's CDR3 is CASLLRRNTGELFF. Here the CDR3 DNA reads TGTGCCAGCCTACTTAGGAGAAACACCGGGGAGCTGTTTTTT.

V usage is TRBV5-1 and J usage is TRBJ1-1; TRBD1 matches 8 bases. In germline, CDR1 is SGHRS, CDR2 YFSETQ. With V trimmed by 3 bases and J by 4 bases, 2 bases remained unmatched. CDR3 size: 13 residues. The CDR3 DNA reads as TGCGCCAGCAGCTGGACAGGGACCACTGAAGCTTTCTTT. Its translation is CASSWTGTTEAFF. The full variable domain, with the rest looked up from reference TRBV5-1 and TRBJ1-1, is KAGVTQTPRYLIKTRGQQVTLSCSPISGHRSVSWYQQTPGQGLQFLFEYFSETQRNKGNFPGRFSGRQFSNSRSEMNVSTLELGDSALYLCASSWTGTTEAFFGQGTRLTVV.

The chain uses TRBV21-1 and TRBJ1-5; TRBD1, the D gene given by the table, was not confirmed from the DNA. TRBV21-1 is listed as a pseudogene. CDR3 length equals 13 residues. CDR3 DNA: TGTGCCAGCAGCAGCCACAGGGGTCAGCCCCAGCATTTT. Translated: CASSSHRGQPQHF.

The genes are TRBV28 and TRBJ1-5, with TRBD1 matching over 10 bases. This CDR3 has 16 residues. The V gene end was trimmed by 4 bases and the J gene end by 3 bases; junction bases not matched to a gene: 6. Germline V lookup: CDR1 MDHEN, CDR2 SYDVKM. CDR3 residues: CASSSSGTGDNQPQHF. DNA of the CDR3: TGTGCCAGCAGTTCTTCCGGGACAGGGGACAATCAGCCCCAGCATTTT.

Regarding this clone: No DNA is shown, since the ends of the CDR3 on it are uncertain; the CDR3 is the one TCRdb lists. V usage is TRBV27 and J usage is TRBJ1-6; the table gives TRBD1 as D, unverified against the DNA. The CDR3 spans 15 residues, counting both ends. From germline, CDR1 is MNHEY and CDR2 SMNVEV (reference sequence). The CDR3 spells CASSLSWDSNSPLHF.

The chain couples TRBV29-1 to TRBJ1-2; D call uncertain. Trimming removed 4 bases at V and 4 bases at J, with 4 bases between. The CDR3 is 10 residues long. CDR1 and CDR2 from the germline V gene are SQVTM and ANQGSEA. CDR3 sequence (DNA): TGCAGCGTTGCAGGCTATGGCTACACCTTC. It is translated as CSVAGYGYTF.

This clone was found a few times. The chain links TRBV27 to TRBJ1-2, with 11 bases that match TRBD1. Germline V gene data show CDR1 as MNHEY and CDR2 as SMNVEV (reference sequence). J lost 13 bases, V lost 6 bases, and 13 bases had no gene match. The CDR3 spans 14 residues. Here the CDR3 DNA reads TGTGCCAGCAGACCCACCAAGGGACAGGGGGAGTCCACCTTC. Protein: CASRPTKGQGESTF.

This chain joins TRBV28 and TRBJ2-1; 11 nucleotides match TRBD2. The CDR3 is 16 residues long. CDR1 and CDR2 from the germline V gene are MDHEN and SYDVKM. The junction had 12 bases not matched to a gene; V was cut back by 7 bases and J by 7 bases. This CDR3 is CASKPLGTSGQNEQFF. In DNA, the CDR3 is TGTGCCAGCAAGCCCCTGGGGACTAGCGGACAAAATGAGCAGTTCTTC.

This chain links TRBV19 with TRBJ2-7; perhaps TRBD1 as D (6 bases). Germline V lookup: CDR1 LNHDA, CDR2 SQIVND (reference sequence). The CDR3 spans 13 residues. Trimming took 9 bases from V and 0 from J, leaving 12 bases between them. CDR3 amino acids: CASQGHPSYEQYF. The CDR3 nucleotides are TGTGCCAGCCAGGGACACCCCTCCTACGAGCAGTACTTC.

The rearrangement joins TRBV2 to TRBJ2-7, with TRBD1 matching over 7 bases. The length of the CDR3 is 14 residues. CDR1 is SNHLY and CDR2 is FYNNEI in the germline V gene. After removal of 6 bases from V and 6 bases from J, the junction contained 11 bases not matched to a gene. The CDR3 loop reads CASSLTGILSEQYF. The CDR3 DNA follows: TGTGCCAGCAGCCTGACAGGGATATTGAGCGAGCAGTACTTC. Variable domain in full (rest from reference TRBV2 and TRBJ2-7): EPEVTQTPSHQVTQMGQEVILRCVPISNHLYFYWYRQILGQKVEFLVSFYNNEISEKSEIFDDQFSVERPDGSNFTLKIRSTKLEDSAMYFCASSLTGILSEQYFGPGTRLTVT.

The chain has TRBV3-1 (or the pseudogene TRBV3-2) and TRBJ2-7; TRBD2 agrees at 7 bases. The V segment lost 0 bases and the J segment 3 bases; nucleotides outside the gene matches: 5. There are 15 residues in the CDR3. Germline values: CDR1 LGHDT, CDR2 YNNKEL (reference sequence). In nucleotides, the CDR3 is TGTGCCAGCAGCCAAGAGGCGGGGGAGAACTACGAGCAGTACTTC. Amino acids: CASSQEAGENYEQYF.

The DNA for the CDR3 is TGTGCCAGCAGTGCCGGGACAGGGAGCTACGAGCAGTACTTC. Translated: CASSAGTGSYEQYF. The J gene is TRBJ2-7, the V gene TRBV2, with 9 nucleotides matching TRBD1. Germline V lookup: CDR1 SNHLY, CDR2 FYNNEI. V gave up 4 bases and J gave up 3 bases; unmatched junction bases: 4. The CDR3 is 14 amino acids.

The gene calls are TRBV5-4 and TRBJ1-6, with 10 bases identical to TRBD1. The CDR3 loop spans 14 amino acids. With 4 bases clipped from V and 9 bases from J, the junction kept 4 bases outside the gene matches. Germline values: CDR1 SGHNT, CDR2 YYREEE (reference sequence). The CDR3 region has the DNA TGTGCCAGCAGCATCGACAGGGGGCTTTCACCCCTCCACTTT. It is translated as CASSIDRGLSPLHF.

The chain couples TRBV7-9 to TRBJ1-2; D call uncertain. Trimming removed 1 base at V and 7 bases at J, with 22 bases between. CDR1 is SEHNR, CDR2 FQNEAQ, per germline (reference sequence). This CDR3 is built from 17 residues. The CDR3: CASSLGGNRRMLGGYTF. The CDR3 DNA follows: TGTGCCAGCAGCTTAGGCGGCAACCGTAGGATGTTGGGTGGCTACACCTTC. The whole variable domain, filled in from reference TRBV7-9 and TRBJ1-2, reads DTGVSQNPRHKITKRGQNVTFRCDPISEHNRLYWYRQTLGQGPEFLTYFQNEAQLEKSRLLSDRFSAERPKGSFSTLEIQRTEQGDSAMYLCASSLGGNRRMLGGYTFGSGTRLTVV.

The chain links TRBV12-3 or TRBV12-4 to TRBJ1-4; no definite D call. This CDR3 spans 13 amino acids. Trimming cost V 4 bases and J 5 bases, with 8 bases left between them. The CDR3 sequence is CASSSRENEKLFF. DNA of the CDR3: TGTGCCAGCAGTTCGAGGGAAAATGAAAAACTGTTTTTT.

V and J are TRBV11-2 and TRBJ1-6; a weak D match, TRBD1 (6 bases). The CDR3 runs 15 residues. Trimming took 3 bases from V and 8 from J, leaving 14 bases between them. Germline loops: CDR1 SGHAT, CDR2 FQNNGV. CDR3 nucleotides: TGTGCCAGCAGCTTCCTCGGACAGAGAGATTCACCCCTCCACTTT. Protein product: CASSFLGQRDSPLHF.

CDR3 loop: CASSLPGQGNITIYF. The CDR3 DNA reads as TGTGCCAGCAGCCTCCCGGGACAGGGTAATATCACCATATATTTT. V is TRBV7-3 and J is TRBJ1-3, with 9 bases matching TRBD1. With 5 bases clipped from V and 9 bases from J, the junction kept 11 bases outside the gene matches. Looked up from germline, CDR1 is SGHTA and CDR2 is FQGTGA. The CDR3 is 15 amino acids.

This rearrangement joins TRBV5-6 to TRBJ1-1; D call uncertain. Germline CDR1 and CDR2: SGHDT and YYEEEE. The V and J ends lost 2 bases and 5 bases respectively, with 10 bases between them. The CDR3 has 13 amino acids. CDR3 residues: CASSFRGGTEAFF. The CDR3 nucleotides read TGTGCCAGCAGCTTTCGGGGAGGGACTGAAGCTTTCTTT.

This clone was observed a handful of times. This chain uses TRBV27 with TRBJ1-2, with 10 bases fitting TRBD1. The CDR3 runs 16 residues. The V segment lost 6 bases and the J segment 4 bases; nucleotides outside the gene matches: 11. Per germline, CDR1 MNHEY and CDR2 SMNVEV (reference sequence). The DNA of the CDR3 is TGTGCCAGCAGCGACCTCCGGACAGGGGGTATCTATGGCTACACCTTC. The encoded protein is CASSDLRTGGIYGYTF.

This rearrangement joins TRBV4-2 to TRBJ2-1, with 12 bases lining up with TRBD2. V dropped 1 base and J dropped 7; count of bases not matched to a gene: 2. CDR3 length: 15 amino acids. Looked up from germline, CDR1 is LGHNA and CDR2 is YNFKEQ. CDR3 protein: CASSQGLAGGNEQFF. The DNA of the CDR3 is TGTGCCAGCAGCCAAGGTCTAGCGGGGGGGAATGAGCAGTTCTTC.